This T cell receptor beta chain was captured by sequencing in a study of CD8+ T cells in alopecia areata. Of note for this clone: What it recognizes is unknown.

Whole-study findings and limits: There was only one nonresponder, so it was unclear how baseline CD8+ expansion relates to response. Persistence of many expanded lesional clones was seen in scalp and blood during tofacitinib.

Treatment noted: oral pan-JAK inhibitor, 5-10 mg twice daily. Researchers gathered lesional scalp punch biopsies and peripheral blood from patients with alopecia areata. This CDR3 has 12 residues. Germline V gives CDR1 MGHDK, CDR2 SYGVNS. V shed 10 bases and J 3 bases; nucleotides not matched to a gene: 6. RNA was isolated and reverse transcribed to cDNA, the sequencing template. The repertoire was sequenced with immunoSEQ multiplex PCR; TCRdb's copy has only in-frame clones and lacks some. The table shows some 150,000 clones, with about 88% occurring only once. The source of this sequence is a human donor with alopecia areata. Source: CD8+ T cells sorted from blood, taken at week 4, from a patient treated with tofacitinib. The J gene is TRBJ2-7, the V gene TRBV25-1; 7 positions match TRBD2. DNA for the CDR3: TGTGCCATCGGGGACTACCACTACGAGCAGTACTTC. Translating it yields CAIGDYHYEQYF.